The clone carrying this TCR beta chain was counted at least ten times. There were no patients who had received any treatment before thyroid surgery. The CDR3 runs 13 residues. Deletions cut 4 bases from V and 9 bases from J, with 14 bases between. The germline V gene encodes CDR1 SGDLS and CDR2 YYNGEE. The sample belongs to a study of metastatic and nonmetastatic thyroid tumors. Overall study context: Repertoires of blood and of tissue (tumor or nodule) from malignant and benign thyroid patients were compared.

TCRdb reprocessed the PCR reads via MiXCR. The profile covers over 70,000 clones, with 18% appearing a single time and about 13% taken by the ten largest. This chain connects TRBV9 to TRBJ2-1; D unresolved. The sequencing input was blood. The receptor was derived from a female donor with papillary thyroid cancer or a benign thyroid nodule (not recorded which). Some clones in this sample may be carry-over from other donors' samples. The CDR3, as DNA: TGTGCCAGCAGCCCCCCGAGGTCTTTTGAGCAGTTCTTC. It translates to CASSPPRSFEQFF.